This note documents a single T cell receptor (beta chain) sequence. Antigen specificity is unknown. V lost 2 bases to trimming and J lost 8 bases, with 10 bases between them. Germline loops: CDR1 SGHRS, CDR2 YFSETQ. This CDR3 has 13 amino acids. The data belong to a study of T-cell memory formation after mild COVID-19. Overall study: TCR clusters were mostly confined to one donor each. Findings and limits, study-wide: The authors did not confirm SARS-CoV-2 specificity of second-wave clones peaking day 37. Certain responding clones were present in pre-infection memory, suggesting participation of cross-reactive memory. For contracting clones, CD4+ ones sat mainly in CM and EM, CD8+ in EMRA.

MiXCR, run by TCRdb on the 5' RACE reads, gives a single entry per CDR3 protein. Altogether fewer than 400,000 distinct CDR3 sequences are present, approximately 15% being singletons, with the ten largest covering under 25%. This TCR was recovered from a man younger than 35 who had mild COVID-19 (a few samples of this study predate the infection). Cell type and time point are not known. The specimen was PBMCs or a T cell subset sorted from them (not recorded which). V usage is TRBV5-1 and J usage is TRBJ1-4; no clear D. The CDR3 loop is CASSFSAWEKLFF. CDR3 in DNA: TGCGCCAGCAGCTTCTCCGCTTGGGAAAAACTGTTTTTT.